This T cell receptor beta chain comes out of a study of blood T cell repertoires in COVID-19. The CDR3 runs 11 residues. V lost 8 bases to trimming and J lost 6 bases, with 11 bases between them. The germline CDR1 and CDR2 sequences are MNHEY and SVGAGI. Original processing methods: Counts of nucleated cells, estimated from reference gene primer amplification, were obtained. The protocol was immunoSEQ multiplex PCR, while the TCRdb copy is restricted to in-frame clones and leaves out a portion. V and J calls and clone size are as listed in that table; D and trimming were resolved from the DNA. This sample has nearly 200,000 clones, with 89% found just once. Self-reported history from a screening survey and questionnaire set each donor's cohort.

Input material: PBMCs or T cells enriched from blood (not recorded which). V usage is TRBV6-5 and J usage is TRBJ2-7; tentative D call: TRBD1 (6 bases). The sequence derives from a young woman who had recovered from COVID-19. CDR3 coding DNA: TGTGCCAGCCGGGACACACTCGAGCAGTACTTC. It translates to CASRDTLEQYF.